This T cell receptor beta chain was sequenced in a study of T-cell memory formation after mild COVID-19. TCRdb ran MiXCR on the 5' RACE reads and lists one entry per CDR3 protein. The table has tens of thousands of distinct CDR3 sequences, roughly a quarter seen once. This CDR3 has 13 amino acids. V was cut by 1 base and J by 5 bases, with 6 bases left in between. Looked up from germline, CDR1 is SGHTA and CDR2 is FQGTGA. The rearrangement uses TRBV7-3 and TRBJ2-1; D is uncertain. The clonotype originates from a man younger than 30 who had mild COVID-19 (a few samples of this study predate the infection). Cell type and time point are not known. The material sequenced was PBMCs or a T cell subset sorted from them (not recorded which). CDR3 residues: CASSLNPNNEQFF. The CDR3 bases are TGTGCCAGCAGCTTAAATCCAAACAATGAGCAGTTCTTC.